This T cell receptor beta chain was sequenced in a study of shared clonotypes between healthy human individuals. General study points: On the whole, naive subsets had larger estimated richness than memory subsets had. Four donors shared approximately 5% of their naive CD4 clonotypes.

Naive CD4+ cells were CD45RA-selected; the remaining cells were memory. CDR1 and CDR2 (germline): SGHDN, FVKESK. V was cut by 4 bases and J by 3 bases, with 4 bases left in between. This CDR3 spans 12 amino acids. Profiled with immunoSEQ multiplex PCR; TCRdb holds only in-frame clones, not every one. The sample lists around 1.1 million clones; 60% to 85% were seen once. Worth noting for this clone: Its antigen is unknown.

The chain recombines TRBV14 with TRBJ1-3, with unresolved D. The sample consisted of memory CD4+ T cells from PBMCs. Subset described: CD45RA-negative fraction. This TCR was sampled from a man between 18 and 29 years old in good health. Some clones in this sample may be carry-over from other donors' samples. The CDR3 spells CASSPYGNTIYF. The CDR3 DNA sequence: TGTGCCAGCAGCCCATATGGAAACACCATATATTTT. Supplemented by reference TRBV14 and TRBJ1-3, the full variable domain reads EAGVTQFPSHSVIEKGQTVTLRCDPISGHDNLYWYRRVMGKEIKFLLHFVKESKQDESGMPNNRFLAERTGGTYSTLKVQPAELEDSGVYFCASSPYGNTIYFGEGSWLTVV.